This T cell receptor beta chain was recorded in a study of cytomegalovirus exposure and HLA in healthy donors. The wider study: Of about 400 genotyped donors, 81% clustered with self-reported Caucasian donors.

Vbeta (60) and Jbeta (13) primers were used in the PCR. Measured with immunoSEQ multiplex PCR; TCRdb has only the in-frame clones, and not every one. The top ten clones hold around 2.2% of a sample with 140,000 or so clones, over 60% of them seen once. Findings of the study overall: It was taken for granted in presence/absence analyses that sequencing depth across donors was roughly uniform.

The CDR3 covers 15 residues. J gave up 5 bases and V 0 bases, and 4 bases lay outside the gene matches. Germline assignment: CDR1 MNHEY and CDR2 SMNVEV (reference sequence). A note on this clone: What it binds is unknown.

The source is a man aged 40-55 years in good health and CMV-seronegative. Material for sequencing was PBMCs. This sequence joins TRBV27 and TRBJ2-5; 9 bases fit TRBD1. CDR3 residues: CASSLSGQGVETQYF. In nucleotides, the CDR3 is TGTGCCAGCAGTTTATCGGGACAGGGTGTCGAGACCCAGTACTTC.